This TCR beta chain was profiled in a study of cytomegalovirus exposure and HLA in healthy donors (dated by TCRdb to 2017 to 2019). In terms of the full investigation: An earlier analysis of several hundred of the donors reported roughly 300 Gb of sequence data and roughly 110 million unique TCR beta sequences from 150 million to 200 million T cells. Roughly 5 DR-DQ haplotypes were handled as single units for association and clustering because linkage in the cohort was strong. The T cell repertoires of 670 or so subjects were profiled by immunosequencing and related to cytomegalovirus serostatus. About 300 gigabases of sequencing data and approximately 84 million unique TCR sequences were included in an early release covering roughly 700 HLA-typed donors. Rather than using new phenotypic data, the later analysis identified candidate immune exposures from TCR beta sequences and from how often those sequences occurred across donors. Class I and class II HLA loci were covered by the typing at four-digit resolution. Among several hundred genotyped donors of the cohort, an average of approximately 220,000 unique TCR beta nucleotide sequences was sequenced per donor, of which about 19% were non-productive. High-throughput TCR immunosequencing, statistical association of individual TCRs with disease status, and machine learning were combined to predict cytomegalovirus infection status. Donor age, sex, ethnicity and CMV serostatus were collected together with the repertoire data. In an earlier analysis of over 550 of the donors, high-throughput TCR beta sequencing was used to judge whether each TCR beta V gene segment behaved as functional or pseudogenic. The aim of the study was to test whether cataloging public T cell receptors could identify signatures of past pathogen exposure. To study patterns of TCR occurrence, a later analysis re-analyzed previously published TCR beta repertoires from hundreds of donors and added high-resolution HLA genotyping. The number of donors typed differed by locus, with roughly 620-630 for A, B, C, DRB1 and DQB1, around 500 for DQA1, 600 to 610 for DPA1, and some 440 for DPB1. Every discovery cohort repertoire had been produced on one sequencing platform. Of the 300 to 450 genotyped donors, roughly 76% were placed in the genetic ancestry cluster associated with self-reported Caucasian donors. In addition to the first cohort of around 670 subjects, a separate validation cohort of 120 different subjects was used. A later genetic analysis used genome-wide SNP genotypes for about 60% of the roughly 670 donors, treating that subset as a discovery cohort.

This clone was detected once. The antigen this receptor binds is unknown. Base qualities were left out, and no much larger clone turns up one base away. Library method: the immunoSEQ multiplex PCR assay. For the multiplex PCR, a mixture combining 60 forward primers for TCR Vbeta segments and 13 reverse primers for TCR Jbeta segments was used. A multiplex PCR assay on genomic DNA amplified the CDR3 region of rearranged TCR beta genes. The Illumina HiSeq System was used to sequence the amplified TCR beta libraries as 87-base-pair reads. On the study's bioinformatics: Across the roughly 670 repertoires, a later analysis counted roughly 77 million unique TCR beta chains, approximately 10 million of which were shared by at least two donors. A nearest-neighbor algorithm error-corrected the raw reads and collapsed the reads into unique sequences, merging closely related sequences to remove PCR and sequencing errors. V, D and J gene segments were assigned by aligning CDR3 sequences to IMGT reference sequences. For a sequence to be retained, at least a six-nucleotide match to both a V gene segment and a J gene segment was required. Rearrangements were called productive when the CDR3 lacked stop codons and stayed in frame with V and J; all others were non-productive. CDR3 was defined according to IMGT convention as the region running from the second conserved V-encoded cysteine to the conserved J-encoded phenylalanine. The earlier analysis of roughly 590 of the donors excluded sequences that lacked an unambiguous match to a single V gene segment. An earlier analysis of fewer than 750 of the donors classified V segments as functional when productive rearrangements were above 56.7% and as segregating when the standard deviation between donors was above 5%. A statistical classification framework was built for diagnosing cytomegalovirus status from the catalog of TCR beta chain sequences. In a later analysis, TCR nucleotide sequences were compared against IMGT/GENE-DB human TR gene sequences so that V and J genes could be assigned. The TCRdist pipeline was used in a later analysis to assign CDR3 sequences and most-parsimonious VDJ recombination scenarios. A later analysis defined each TCR beta chain by its CDR3 amino acid sequence plus V-gene family, and excluded reads lacking a unique V-gene family. In a later analysis, around 600 highly shared, low-generation-probability nucleotide sequences were removed to address suspected cross-contamination and a sequencing artifact. In a later analysis, a clonal expansion index was calculated for each public chain from normalized within-repertoire ranks of inferred template counts. Generation probabilities in a later analysis came from a VDJ recombination model fitted to out-of-frame rearrangements, and those results were checked against IGoR. Hypergeometric tests were used in a later analysis to score TCR-TCR, TCR-HLA and TCR-CMV co-occurrence, with a repertoire-size bias correction applied to the TCR pairs. To estimate false discovery rates, a later analysis permuted the HLA or CMV assignments 20 times. A later analysis grouped co-occurring TCRs with DBSCAN, adding TCRdist sequence similarity when clustering within HLA-allele-positive subsets. Repertoires with fewer than 30,000 or more than 120,000 public chains were left out of co-occurrence clustering, as were a few repertoires with anomalous nucleotide sharing. The table comes from immuneACCESS by way of TCRdb, which keeps in-frame sequences with V and J called. Part of the clones is missing from these tables; in studies checked, under half for an unresolved V gene and the rest for unknown reasons. V, J and clone size were drawn from that table, and D and trimming were deduced from the DNA. The sample yields under 300,000 clones; roughly 86% were counted once. Of the sample, about 2% falls within the top ten clones.

The cohort comprised 666 healthy bone marrow donors. Cohort members were all nominally healthy when sampled, although unrecorded immune exposures were likely present. The donor was CMV seropositive and belonged to the group of 250 to 300 seropositive cohort members. A peripheral blood sample was provided by each donor, and peripheral blood mononuclear cells were used for TCR beta sequencing. Genomic DNA extraction from the blood cell samples was performed with the Qiagen DNeasy Blood Extraction Kit. The paper as a whole reports these results and caveats: A few of the identified cytomegalovirus-associated TCR beta chains were confirmed in vitro to be specific for cytomegalovirus antigens. Linkage disequilibrium might explain the correlated functional status among segregating V segments, but an unknown experimental factor could not be excluded. The only immune exposure information available for the cohort was CMV serostatus. A later analysis found that TCR association rates varied across HLA loci, with DRB1 alleles showing the most associated TCRs and HLA-C alleles the fewest. In a later analysis, several top co-occurrence clusters were reported to appear linked to parvovirus B19, influenza, CMV and Epstein-Barr virus. The presence/absence analyses assumed that sequencing depth was roughly uniform across donors, and that assumption may not be true. According to a later genetic analysis, donors in an Asian-associated ancestry cluster had fewer N-insertions in productive TCRs than the approximately 670-donor mean. A cluster of highly shared sequence variants was judged likely to be a technical artifact of the sequencing pipeline. In an earlier analysis of approximately 600 of the donors, most TCR beta V segments were observed in productive rearrangements about 90% or about 30% of the time, broadly matching IMGT annotations. While some public TCRs were present in many individuals, most TCR sequences turned up only very rarely across donors. HLA typing was unavailable for some donors at each locus, so association tests used only the typed subset. The authors suggested that the approach could potentially be extended to other disease states and immunological phenotypes. A later genetic analysis associated a missense DCLRE1C variant with V-gene and J-gene trimming of TCR beta chains, and an independent cohort replicated the association. The cohort was sequenced for TCR beta chains only, and without alpha or paired-chain data the features that could be detected were limited. The study gave a list of 150 to 200 TCR beta chains associated with cytomegalovirus. A further reported finding was that TCR beta sequences accurately predicted the HLA-A and HLA-B alleles for most subjects in the first cohort. In a later analysis, HLA-associated TCR beta chains were found to be more clonally expanded and to have lower generation probabilities than equally common non-associated chains. When HLA alleles, especially DR and DQ, strongly co-occurred, attributing TCR associations to individual alleles was difficult. Because counts were too low, roughly 18 rarely observed V segments, including chromosome 9 orphons, were left out of the earlier analysis of 500 to 650 of the donors. According to a later analysis, most CMV-associated TCR beta chains appeared to be HLA-restricted, and the HLA associations seemed to be driven largely by CMV exposure. In a later analysis, about 16,000 TCR beta sequences were associated with specific HLA alleles at a false discovery rate of 0.05. The classifier was reported to diagnose cytomegalovirus status with high specificity and sensitivity in both the original and validation cohorts.

The sequence was collected from a woman in her 40s in good health and CMV-seropositive. Sequencing was performed on PBMCs.

The DNA is TGTGCCAGCAGAACACCGCCGGCAGGGGACGGGGAGCTGTTTTTT. It is translated as CASRTPPAGDGELFF. The chain couples TRBV5-5 to TRBJ2-2; the D gene is perhaps TRBD1, from 6 matching bases. CDR1 and CDR2, per the germline V gene (reference sequence), are SGHKS and YYEKEE. V is clipped by 5 bases and J by 7 bases, and the sequence between their germline boundaries is 18 bases long. From cysteine to phenylalanine, the CDR3 is 15 amino acids long. Only the CDR3 DNA stays, 45 bases, in frame from base 1. Full variable domain (CDR3 extended with the reference TRBV5-5 and TRBJ2-2 proteins): DAGVTQSPTHLIKTRGQQVTLRCSPISGHKSVSWYQQVLGQGPQFIFQYYEKEERGRGNFPDRFSARQFPNYSSELNVNALLLGDSALYLCASRTPPAGDGELFFGEGSRLTVL.